A single sample gave rise to the 14 T cell receptor beta chains below, sequenced in a study of T cells in Graves' hyperthyroidism and ophthalmopathy. Amplification targeted TCR beta CDR3 regions from RNA transcripts. Carried out on the TCR CDR3, a first-round RT-PCR used the HTBI primer set. MiXCR was run by TCRdb on the multiplex PCR reads, yielding one entry per CDR3 protein. The profile shows a few hundred thousand distinct CDR3 sequences, about 14% of them singletons. Sequences were obtained from blood. The origin of the receptors is a woman aged 40 to 50 with Graves' hyperthyroidism that later progressed to Graves' ophthalmopathy.

Details on this clonotype: It may be a read error: a sequence one base away is much more abundant. This chain links TRBV12-3 or TRBV12-4 with TRBJ1-6; 10 bases fit TRBD1. The CDR3 length is 16 residues. CDR3 DNA: TGTGCCAGCAGTACATGGACAGGGGGATGGAAGACACCCCCCCACTTT. This encodes CASSTWTGGWKTPPHF.

This clonotype turned up a few times. J is TRBJ2-5 and V is TRBV2; 9 positions match TRBD1. CDR3 length: 16 amino acids. Looked up from germline, CDR1 is SNHLY and CDR2 is FYNNEI. V shed 5 bases, J shed 5 bases, and the junction held 12 bases outside the gene matches. The CDR3 coding sequence is TGTGCCAGCAGTAGGACAGGGGCACCGACCGGGGAGACCCAGTACTTC. This sequence encodes CASSRTGAPTGETQYF.

The V and J genes are TRBV28 and TRBJ2-4; 15 bases are a match to TRBD2. With V trimmed by 5 bases and J by 8 bases, 13 bases remained unmatched. Germline loops: CDR1 MDHEN, CDR2 SYDVKM. This CDR3 contains 18 residues. The CDR3 here is CASSHPWTSGRELDIQYF. CDR3 sequence (DNA): TGTGCCAGCAGTCATCCGTGGACTAGCGGGAGGGAATTGGACATTCAGTACTTC.

This clonotype was seen repeatedly, ten times or more. The J gene is TRBJ1-1, the V gene TRBV28; tentatively, D is TRBD1 (5 bases). CDR1 is MDHEN and CDR2 is SYDVKM in the germline V gene. V gave up 3 bases and J gave up 0 bases, with 8 bases separating them. CDR3 length: 14 amino acids. The CDR3 protein is CASSLGTLNTEAFF. The CDR3 DNA is TGTGCCAGCAGTTTGGGGACCTTGAACACTGAAGCTTTCTTT. Filled out from reference TRBV28 and TRBJ1-1, the complete variable domain reads DVKVTQSSRYLVKRTGEKVFLECVQDMDHENMFWYRQDPGLGLRLIYFSYDVKMKEKGDIPEGYSVSREKKERFSLILESASTNQTSMYLCASSLGTLNTEAFFGQGTRLTVV.

This clonotype was observed many times. V usage is TRBV19 and J usage is TRBJ2-1; D is undetermined. This CDR3 has 12 residues. V was clipped by 5 bases and J by 9 bases, with 11 bases between them. CDR1 and CDR2 (germline): LNHDA, SQIVND (reference sequence). This CDR3 is CASSVNMGEQFF. The CDR3 DNA is TGTGCCAGTAGTGTCAACATGGGTGAGCAGTTCTTC.

This clonotype was seen only a few times. The germline gene is not matched at one end of the junction; a read error may be the cause. This chain uses TRBV12-3 or TRBV12-4 with TRBJ2-2, with a tentative D call TRBD2 (6 bases). The CDR3 is made up of 18 amino acids. CDR3 amino acids: CASGLARNRDLRGGELFF. The CDR3 nucleotides read TGTGCCAGCGGTTTAGCGCGGAACCGGGACTTACGCGGCGGGGAACTGTTTTTT.

This clonotype was seen ten or more times. The chain couples TRBV28 to TRBJ2-7, with 8 bases aligning to TRBD2. V shed 10 bases and J 3 bases; nucleotides not matched to a gene: 14. Germline CDR1 is MDHEN and CDR2 is SYDVKM. This CDR3 is built from 15 residues. CDR3 amino acids: CAIQTIGSGNYEQYF. As DNA, the CDR3 is TGTGCCATTCAGACTATTGGTAGCGGGAACTACGAGCAGTACTTC.

The table lists this clonotype with many counts. The chain recombines TRBV19 with TRBJ1-2, with D maybe TRBD1 (5 bases). This CDR3 is built from 14 residues. Germline V CDR1 and CDR2: LNHDA, SQIVND (reference sequence). Trimming took 3 bases from V and 4 from J, leaving 12 bases between them. CDR3 coding DNA: TGTGCCAGTAGTATGTCGACAGAAACCTATGGCTACACCTTC. This gives the protein CASSMSTETYGYTF.

In its sample, this clonotype was seen a few times. The chain combines TRBV28 with TRBJ1-4; 9 positions agree with TRBD1. Germline assignment: CDR1 MDHEN and CDR2 SYDVKM. The CDR3 contains 14 residues. With V trimmed by 5 bases and J by 7 bases, 5 bases remained unmatched. For the CDR3, the DNA is TGTGCCAGCAGTGGGGGACAGGGCGGTGAAAAACTGTTTTTT. This translates into CASSGGQGGEKLFF. Full variable domain (outside the CDR3, taken from reference TRBV28 and TRBJ1-4): DVKVTQSSRYLVKRTGEKVFLECVQDMDHENMFWYRQDPGLGLRLIYFSYDVKMKEKGDIPEGYSVSREKKERFSLILESASTNQTSMYLCASSGGQGGEKLFFGSGTQLSVL.

CDR3 nucleotide sequence: TGTGCCAGTAGTGAGGGGGTAAGCAGTAGAGAAGCTTTCTTT. Protein sequence: CASSEGVSSREAFF. V and J are TRBV19 and TRBJ1-1; perhaps TRBD1 as D (6 bases). The CDR3 extends over 14 amino acids. Germline V gene sequence: CDR1 LNHDA, CDR2 SQIVND (reference sequence). Trimming stripped 5 bases from V and 8 bases from J, with 18 bases between.

This clonotype was seen repeatedly, ten times or more. The chain is built from TRBV12-3 or TRBV12-4 and TRBJ1-2; TRBD1 aligns across 7 bases. This CDR3 is built from 15 residues. V trimming: 6 bases; J trimming: 6 bases; junction bases outside the gene matches: 13. The CDR3 bases are TGTGCCAGCAGCTCACCGACCGACAGGGCGGATGGCTACACCTTC. Translating it yields CASSSPTDRADGYTF.

This clonotype was observed a handful of times. The chain has TRBV5-6 and TRBJ2-7; maybe TRBD2 (5 bases). The CDR3 totals 13 residues. From germline, CDR1 is SGHDT and CDR2 YYEEEE. The ends were cut back, 3 bases at V and 7 bases at J, with 14 bases in the middle. For the CDR3, the DNA is TGTGCCAGCAGCTGGGCGAGAGGGTGGGAGCAGTACTTC. It codes for CASSWARGWEQYF.

This clonotype was seen repeatedly, ten times or more. This chain links TRBV14 with TRBJ2-1, with D tentatively TRBD2 (6 bases). Per the germline V gene, CDR1 is SGHDN and CDR2 is FVKESK. Deletions cut 4 bases from V and 4 bases from J, with 14 bases between. The CDR3 totals 15 residues. The CDR3 reads CASSPVPEGYNEQFF. The CDR3, as DNA: TGTGCCAGCAGCCCAGTCCCGGAGGGGTACAATGAGCAGTTCTTC.

This clonotype has a count of ten or more. J is TRBJ2-2 and V is TRBV7-8, with 7 bases lining up with TRBD2. Losses at the gene ends were 10 bases for V and 1 base for J; bases not matched to a gene: 12. Germline V gives CDR1 SGHVS, CDR2 FQNEAQ. This CDR3 region has 16 residues. CDR3 sequence (DNA): TGTGCCATCGCCCTCCGCCGGGAGGTGAACACCGGGGAGCTGTTTTTT. Protein product: CAIALRREVNTGELFF.